This TCR beta chain was obtained from a study of patients and donors after allogeneic stem cell transplantation. Germline CDR1 reads SQVTM; CDR2 reads ANQGSEA. The CDR3 runs 14 residues. J gave up 2 bases and V 6 bases, and 9 bases lay outside the gene matches. This clonotype showed up just a few times. TCRdb used MiXCR to reprocess the RT-PCR reads, holding one entry per CDR3 protein. The sample lists about 960,000 distinct CDR3 sequences; roughly 17% were seen once. This sequence was found in a human donor who was either an allogeneic HSCT recipient or a stem cell or donor lymphocyte infusion donor (not recorded which). It is not recorded whose cells these are; they may come from a transplant donor. Material for sequencing was blood, either unsorted or a sorted T cell fraction (not recorded which). The chain links TRBV29-1 to TRBJ2-5; 7 nucleotides match TRBD1. CDR3: CSVNPGQRQETQYF. The CDR3 DNA is TGCAGCGTAAATCCGGGACAGAGACAAGAGACCCAGTACTTC.